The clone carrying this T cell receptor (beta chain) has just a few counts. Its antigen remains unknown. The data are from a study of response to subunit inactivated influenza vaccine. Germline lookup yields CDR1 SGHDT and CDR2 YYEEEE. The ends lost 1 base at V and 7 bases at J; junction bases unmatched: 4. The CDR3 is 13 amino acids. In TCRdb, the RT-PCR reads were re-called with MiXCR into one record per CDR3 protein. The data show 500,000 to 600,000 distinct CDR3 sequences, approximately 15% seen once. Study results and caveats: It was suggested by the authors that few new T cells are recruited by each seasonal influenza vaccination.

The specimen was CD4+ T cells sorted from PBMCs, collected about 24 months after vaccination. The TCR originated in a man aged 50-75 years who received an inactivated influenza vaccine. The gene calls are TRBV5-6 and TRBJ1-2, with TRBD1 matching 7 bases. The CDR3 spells CASSLTGAGGYTF. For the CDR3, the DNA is TGTGCCAGCAGCTTGACAGGGGCGGGTGGCTACACCTTC. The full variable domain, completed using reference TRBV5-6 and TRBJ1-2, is DAGVTQSPTHLIKTRGQQVTLRCSPKSGHDTVSWYQQALGQGPQFIFQYYEEEERQRGNFPDRFSGHQFPNYSSELNVNALLLGDSALYLCASSLTGAGGYTFGSGTRLTVV.